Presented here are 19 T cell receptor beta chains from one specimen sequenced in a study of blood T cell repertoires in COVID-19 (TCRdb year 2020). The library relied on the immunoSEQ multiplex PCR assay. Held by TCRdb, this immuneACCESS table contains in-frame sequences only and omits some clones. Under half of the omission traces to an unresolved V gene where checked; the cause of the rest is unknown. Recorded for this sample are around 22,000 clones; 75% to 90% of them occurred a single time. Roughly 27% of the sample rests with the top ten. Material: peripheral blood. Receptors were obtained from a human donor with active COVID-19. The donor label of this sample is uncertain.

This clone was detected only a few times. The CDR3 is CASSPGGGQGQPQHF. The CDR3 nucleotides are TGTGCCAGCAGCCCGGGGGGGGGTCAGGGTCAGCCCCAGCATTTT. The J gene is TRBJ1-5, the V gene TRBV5-4; TRBD1 might be the D (5 bases). The CDR3 consists of 15 residues. Germline V gene lookup returns CDR1 SGHNT and CDR2 YYREEE (reference sequence). Trimming shortened V by 4 bases and J by 6 bases, and 17 bases separated the two germline ends.

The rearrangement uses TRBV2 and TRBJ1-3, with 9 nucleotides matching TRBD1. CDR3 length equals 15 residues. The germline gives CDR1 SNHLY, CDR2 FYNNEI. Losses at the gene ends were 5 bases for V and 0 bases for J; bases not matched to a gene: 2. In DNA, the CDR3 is TGTGCCAGCAGTCGACAGGGGGACTCTGGAAACACCATATATTTT. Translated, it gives CASSRQGDSGNTIYF.

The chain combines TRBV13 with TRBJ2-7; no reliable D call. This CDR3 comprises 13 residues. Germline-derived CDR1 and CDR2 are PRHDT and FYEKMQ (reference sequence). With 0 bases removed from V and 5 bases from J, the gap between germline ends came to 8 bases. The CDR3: CASSLGQFNEQYF. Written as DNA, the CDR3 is TGTGCCAGCAGCTTAGGGCAGTTCAACGAGCAGTACTTC.

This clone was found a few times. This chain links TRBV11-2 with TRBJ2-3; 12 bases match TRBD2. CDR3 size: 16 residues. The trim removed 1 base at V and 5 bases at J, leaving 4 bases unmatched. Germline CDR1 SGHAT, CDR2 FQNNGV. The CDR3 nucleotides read TGTGCCAGCAGCTTAGGGGCTAGCGGGGGGGGAGATACGCAGTATTTT. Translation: CASSLGASGGGDTQYF.

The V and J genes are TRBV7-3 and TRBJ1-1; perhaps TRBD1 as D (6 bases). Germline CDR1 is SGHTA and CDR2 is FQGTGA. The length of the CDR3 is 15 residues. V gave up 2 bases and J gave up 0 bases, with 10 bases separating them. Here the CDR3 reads CASSLSGAMNTEAFF. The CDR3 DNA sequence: TGTGCCAGCAGCTTATCAGGGGCCATGAACACTGAAGCTTTCTTT.

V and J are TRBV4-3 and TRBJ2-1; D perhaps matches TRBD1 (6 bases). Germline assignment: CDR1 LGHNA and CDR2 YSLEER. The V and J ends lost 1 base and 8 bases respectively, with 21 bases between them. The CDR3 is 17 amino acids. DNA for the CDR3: TGCGCCAGCAGCCAAGCCCCCCAGGGGAGTGGTGACGATGAGCAGTTCTTC. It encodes CASSQAPQGSGDDEQFF.

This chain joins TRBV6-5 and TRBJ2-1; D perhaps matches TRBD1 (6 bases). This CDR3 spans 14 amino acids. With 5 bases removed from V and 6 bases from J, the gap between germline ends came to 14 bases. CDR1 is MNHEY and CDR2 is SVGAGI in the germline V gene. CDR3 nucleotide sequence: TGTGCCAGCAGTCAGGACAGCCTCCCCAATGAGCAGTTCTTC. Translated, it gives CASSQDSLPNEQFF.

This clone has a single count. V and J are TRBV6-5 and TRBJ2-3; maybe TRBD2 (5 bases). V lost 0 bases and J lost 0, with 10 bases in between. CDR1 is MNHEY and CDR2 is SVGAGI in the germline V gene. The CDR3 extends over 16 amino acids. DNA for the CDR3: TGTGCCAGCAGTTACTCGACTACACCTAGCACAGATACGCAGTATTTT. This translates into CASSYSTTPSTDTQYF.

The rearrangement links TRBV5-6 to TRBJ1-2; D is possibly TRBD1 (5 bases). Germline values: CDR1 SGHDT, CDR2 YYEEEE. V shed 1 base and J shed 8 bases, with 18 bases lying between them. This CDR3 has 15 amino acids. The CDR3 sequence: CASSLNAGYPLGYTF. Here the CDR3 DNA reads TGTGCCAGCAGCTTGAACGCAGGGTATCCTTTAGGCTACACCTTC.

For the CDR3, the DNA is TGTGCCAGCGGGGGGACTAGCGGGGGACCAGATACGCAGTATTTT. Translation gives CASGGTSGGPDTQYF. The V call is TRBV6-5, the J call TRBJ2-3; 14 bases map to TRBD2. Trimming at V came to 8 bases and at J to 4 bases, leaving 5 bases not matched to a gene. Germline V CDR1 and CDR2: MNHEY, SVGAGI. The CDR3 is made up of 15 amino acids.

DNA for the CDR3: TGTGCCAGCACGCCAACCGGGACAGCCTCCTACGAGCAGTACTTC. Translation: CASTPTGTASYEQYF. The V and J genes are TRBV6-5 and TRBJ2-7; 7 bases map to TRBD1. Trimming took 7 bases from V and 0 from J; bases not matched to a gene: 9. The CDR3 covers 15 residues. Germline V CDR1 and CDR2: MNHEY, SVGAGI.

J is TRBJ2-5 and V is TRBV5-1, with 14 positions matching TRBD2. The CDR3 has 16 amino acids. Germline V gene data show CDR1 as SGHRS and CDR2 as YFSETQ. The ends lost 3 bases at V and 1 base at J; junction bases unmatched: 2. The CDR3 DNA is TGCGCCAGCAGCTGGACTAGCGGGGGGCCCCAAGAGACCCAGTACTTC. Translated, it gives CASSWTSGGPQETQYF.

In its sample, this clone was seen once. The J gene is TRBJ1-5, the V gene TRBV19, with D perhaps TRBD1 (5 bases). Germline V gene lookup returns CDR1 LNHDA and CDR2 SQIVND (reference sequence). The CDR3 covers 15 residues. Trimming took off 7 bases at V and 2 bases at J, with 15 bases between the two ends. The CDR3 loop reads CASMARGDGNQPQHF. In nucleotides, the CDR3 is TGTGCCAGTATGGCAAGGGGCGATGGCAATCAGCCCCAGCATTTT.

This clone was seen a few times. The CDR3 DNA is TGTGCCAGCAGTCCGAAAAACATTCAGTACTTC. Translated: CASSPKNIQYF. The rearrangement uses TRBV12-3 or TRBV12-4 and TRBJ2-4; D ambiguous. Trimming removed 5 bases from V and 4 bases from J, with 3 bases in between. The CDR3 length is 11 residues.

CDR3 sequence: CASSPLAAPYNEQFF. In DNA, the CDR3 is TGTGCCAGCAGCCCCTTAGCGGCACCCTACAATGAGCAGTTCTTC. The chain has TRBV11-3 and TRBJ2-1; D possibly corresponds to TRBD2 (6 bases). The CDR3 has 15 amino acids. The germline V gene encodes CDR1 SGHNT and CDR2 YENEEA. V lost 5 bases and J lost 2, with 13 bases in between.

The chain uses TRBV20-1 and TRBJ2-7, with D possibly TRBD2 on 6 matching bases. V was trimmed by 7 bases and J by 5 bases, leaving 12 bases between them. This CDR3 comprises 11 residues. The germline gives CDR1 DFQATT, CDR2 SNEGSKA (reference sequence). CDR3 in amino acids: CSVRAGHEQYF. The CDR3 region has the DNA TGCAGTGTCAGGGCGGGGCACGAGCAGTACTTC.

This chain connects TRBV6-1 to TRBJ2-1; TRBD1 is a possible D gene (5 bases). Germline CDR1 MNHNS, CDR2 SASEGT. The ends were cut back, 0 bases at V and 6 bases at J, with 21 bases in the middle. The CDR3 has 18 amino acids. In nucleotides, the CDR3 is TGTGCCAGCAGTGAAGCGGAAGGGGTTTTAGGGTTTGGCAATGAGCAGTTCTTC. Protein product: CASSEAEGVLGFGNEQFF.

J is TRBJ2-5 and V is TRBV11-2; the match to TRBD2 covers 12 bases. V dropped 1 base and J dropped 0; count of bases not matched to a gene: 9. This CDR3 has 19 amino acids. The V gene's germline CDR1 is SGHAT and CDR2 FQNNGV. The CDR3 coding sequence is TGTGCCAGCAGCTTAGTTTGGGTTACTAGCGGGGGGTACCAAGAGACCCAGTACTTC. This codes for CASSLVWVTSGGYQETQYF.

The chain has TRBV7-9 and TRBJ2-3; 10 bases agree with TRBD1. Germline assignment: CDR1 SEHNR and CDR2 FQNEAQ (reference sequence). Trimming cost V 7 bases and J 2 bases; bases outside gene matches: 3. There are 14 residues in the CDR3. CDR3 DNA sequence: TGTGCCAGCACGGGGACAGGGGCCACAGATACGCAGTATTTT. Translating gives CASTGTGATDTQYF.